These 30 T cell receptor beta chains originate from one sample sequenced in a study (dated by TCRdb to the mid-2010s). Library construction relied on RT-PCR. Sequencing used an Illumina MiSeq. TCRdb took the public reads, trimmed them with fastp at Q25, ran MiXCR for clone calling and kept in-frame beta chains. Each entry is one CDR3 protein sequence, shown with its most common DNA and genes. This sample has about 680,000 distinct CDR3 sequences in its table, and 14% of those were observed once. 3.6% of the sample goes to the ten largest clones. The material sequenced was memory CD4+ T cells from blood. The receptors originated from a female donor in good health, serving as a healthy control.

This clonotype appeared a few times. The rearrangement links TRBV28 to TRBJ2-7; D is unclear. Germline V gene lookup returns CDR1 MDHEN and CDR2 SYDVKM. The CDR3 extends over 12 amino acids. V was shortened by 5 bases and J by 4 bases, with 9 bases between the two germline ends. CDR3 coding DNA: TGTGCCAGCAGTGTCCAACGGTACGAGCAGTACTTC. Translated, it gives CASSVQRYEQYF.

This clonotype was counted only a few times. This sequence joins TRBV27 and TRBJ2-1; 10 bases are a match to TRBD2. With V trimmed by 5 bases and J by 2 bases, 6 bases remained unmatched. Germline assignment: CDR1 MNHEY and CDR2 SMNVEV (reference sequence). The CDR3 contains 16 residues. CDR3 sequence: CASSPTGTSAYNEQFF. CDR3 nucleotides: TGTGCCAGCAGTCCAACGGGGACTAGCGCCTACAATGAGCAGTTCTTC.

The CDR3 is CASSQGASGGGGTDTQYF. The CDR3 DNA reads as TGTGCCAGCAGCCAAGGCGCTAGCGGAGGGGGGGGCACAGATACGCAGTATTTT. J is TRBJ2-3 and V is TRBV7-2, with D possibly matching TRBD2 (7 bases). This CDR3 contains 18 residues. Germline lookup yields CDR1 SGHTA and CDR2 FQGNSA. V shed 5 bases and J shed 1 base, with 22 bases lying between them.

V and J are TRBV30 and TRBJ1-4; D gene ambiguous. This CDR3 is 13 amino acids long. The ends were cut back, 2 bases at V and 5 bases at J, with 9 bases in the middle. Germline CDR1 and CDR2: GTSNPN and SVGIG (reference sequence). The CDR3 DNA reads TGTGCCTGGAGTTTCACAATCAATGAAAAACTGTTTTTT. Amino acids: CAWSFTINEKLFF.

The rearrangement links TRBV18 to TRBJ1-6; D is unclear. Germline V gene lookup returns CDR1 KGHSH and CDR2 LQKENI. The CDR3 runs to 15 residues. V was cut by 3 bases and J by 6 bases, with 12 bases left in between. Here the CDR3 reads CASSPDRRGNSPLHF. CDR3 DNA: TGTGCCAGCTCACCGGACCGCCGGGGTAATTCACCCCTCCACTTT.

This clonotype was seen at least ten times. This chain connects TRBV20-1 to TRBJ2-3; 12 bases fit TRBD2. The CDR3 contains 15 residues. Germline-derived CDR1 and CDR2 are DFQATT and SNEGSKA (reference sequence). V was pared by 1 base and J by 2 bases, with 1 base of the junction left unmatched. For the CDR3, the DNA is TGCAGTGCTAGAGGGACTAGCGGGAACACAGATACGCAGTATTTT. It encodes CSARGTSGNTDTQYF.

This clonotype was counted between two and nine times. V usage is TRBV12-3 or TRBV12-4 and J usage is TRBJ2-5, with 9 bases that match TRBD1. V gave up 5 bases and J gave up 3 bases; unmatched junction bases: 7. This CDR3 has 15 amino acids. The CDR3 DNA reads as TGTGCCAGCAGTCGGGACAGGGCCCTGAAAGAGACCCAGTACTTC. Its protein is CASSRDRALKETQYF.

This clonotype appeared a few times. The gene calls are TRBV5-1 and TRBJ1-1, with D maybe TRBD1 (6 bases). The CDR3 is 19 amino acids. V was pared by 4 bases and J by 3 bases, with 28 bases between. Germline V CDR1 and CDR2: SGHRS, YFSETQ. CDR3 nucleotides: TGCGCCAGCAGCACACCTAACGGACAGACCTGGAAATTACACACTGAAGCTTTCTTT. Translating it yields CASSTPNGQTWKLHTEAFF.

This clonotype was seen only a few times. V gene TRBV20-1 combines with J gene TRBJ2-2; the D gene is possibly TRBD1 (5 bases). Trimming stripped 6 bases from V and 4 bases from J, with 15 bases between. The germline V gene has CDR1 DFQATT and CDR2 SNEGSKA (reference sequence). The CDR3 loop spans 14 amino acids. In DNA form, the CDR3 reads TGCAGTGCGACGGACAACCTGCGCACCGGGGAGCTGTTTTTT. This encodes CSATDNLRTGELFF.

This clonotype has only a few counts. The CDR3: CASIKGDSREQFF. As DNA, the CDR3 is TGTGCCAGCATCAAGGGGGACAGTCGTGAGCAGTTCTTC. The V and J genes are TRBV7-6 and TRBJ2-1; 7 positions match TRBD1. CDR1 and CDR2 from the germline V gene are SGHVS and FNYEAQ. This CDR3 region has 13 residues. The trim removed 7 bases at V and 9 bases at J, leaving 9 bases unmatched.

This clonotype was counted a few times. The chain has TRBV6-1 and TRBJ1-2; 10 nucleotides agree with TRBD1. Trimming at V came to 5 bases and at J to 8 bases, leaving 11 bases not matched to a gene. Germline assignment: CDR1 MNHNS and CDR2 SASEGT. The CDR3 totals 15 residues. CDR3 loop: CASSSRDRGERGYTF. The CDR3 nucleotides read TGTGCCAGCAGTTCCAGGGACAGGGGAGAGCGAGGCTACACCTTC.

The chain employs TRBV3-1 and TRBJ2-1; 10 bases align to TRBD2. With 1 base clipped from V and 3 bases from J, the junction kept 6 bases outside the gene matches. CDR1 is LGHDT and CDR2 is YNNKEL in the germline V gene (reference sequence). This CDR3 comprises 17 residues. In DNA form, the CDR3 reads TGTGCCAGCAGCCAAGTCCCAGCGGGAGGGTACTACAATGAGCAGTTCTTC. Protein: CASSQVPAGGYYNEQFF.

The chain joins TRBV6-2 or TRBV6-3 to TRBJ2-7, with 9 bases identical to TRBD1. Germline V gene lookup returns CDR1 MNHEY and CDR2 SVGEGT. V dropped 10 bases and J dropped 5; count of bases not matched to a gene: 12. The CDR3 runs to 14 residues. The CDR3 spells CATLWGTGTDEQYF. The CDR3 nucleotides read TGTGCCACCCTCTGGGGGACAGGGACCGACGAGCAGTACTTC.

This clonotype was recorded at least ten times. The genes are TRBV20-1 and TRBJ1-5; 7 bases map to TRBD1. The V and J ends lost 2 bases and 7 bases, in that order; junction bases with no gene match: 11. CDR3 length: 15 amino acids. Germline V gene lookup returns CDR1 DFQATT and CDR2 SNEGSKA (reference sequence). The CDR3 DNA sequence: TGCAGTGCTAGACTCTGGACAGGCGACGGGCAGCCCCAGCATTTT. It codes for CSARLWTGDGQPQHF.

This clonotype has only a few counts. This rearrangement joins TRBV6-5 to TRBJ1-1; TRBD1 agrees at 8 bases. V lost 6 bases, J lost 8 bases, and 11 bases stayed unmatched. The germline CDR1 and CDR2 sequences are MNHEY and SVGAGI. This CDR3 comprises 14 residues. The CDR3 region is CASSFRTGMAEAFF. The DNA for the CDR3 is TGTGCCAGCAGCTTCAGGACAGGGATGGCAGAAGCTTTCTTT.

This clonotype has a count of ten or more. This chain links TRBV20-1 with TRBJ2-7; TRBD2 matches at 14 bases. The CDR3 consists of 16 residues. Germline values: CDR1 DFQATT, CDR2 SNEGSKA (reference sequence). Trimming took 6 bases from V and 7 from J; bases not matched to a gene: 14. CDR3 in amino acids: CSANLAAGLAGVEQYF. Here the CDR3 DNA reads TGCAGTGCCAACCTCGCTGCGGGACTAGCGGGAGTTGAGCAGTACTTC.

At least ten counts were recorded for this clonotype. The rearrangement joins TRBV5-1 to TRBJ2-1, with TRBD2 identical over 8 bases. Unmatched junction bases numbered 6, after V lost 0 bases and J lost 4 bases. Germline CDR1 reads SGHRS; CDR2 reads YFSETQ. The CDR3 loop spans 16 amino acids. CDR3 loop: CASSLDPSGLYNEQFF. The CDR3 nucleotides are TGCGCCAGCAGCTTGGATCCTAGCGGGTTATACAATGAGCAGTTCTTC.

The gene calls are TRBV11-2 and TRBJ1-1, with 9 bases matching TRBD1. The V gene end was trimmed by 4 bases and the J gene end by 10 bases; junction bases not matched to a gene: 7. This CDR3 is built from 13 residues. Germline V gives CDR1 SGHAT, CDR2 FQNNGV. Here the CDR3 reads CASSWGQGQGAFF. DNA for the CDR3: TGTGCCAGCAGCTGGGGACAGGGCCAAGGAGCTTTCTTT.

This clonotype was detected ten times or more. V and J are TRBV12-5 and TRBJ1-6; no clear D gene. The CDR3 has 15 amino acids. The V end lost 1 base, the J end lost 5 bases, and 9 bases lay between the germline ends. The germline gives CDR1 LGHNT, CDR2 FRNRAP. CDR3 loop: CASGLEQSHNSPLHF. The CDR3 DNA follows: TGTGCTAGTGGTTTGGAACAGAGTCATAATTCACCCCTCCACTTT.

This clonotype was recorded many times. The J gene is TRBJ2-3, the V gene TRBV29-1; weak D call: TRBD1 (6 bases). Germline V lookup: CDR1 SQVTM, CDR2 ANQGSEA. CDR3 length: 13 amino acids. The germline V and J ends were trimmed by 5 bases and 3 bases, with 12 bases remaining between them. CDR3 nucleotide sequence: TGCAGCGTTTGGTCTAGGGGGACAGATACGCAGTATTTT. Encoded protein: CSVWSRGTDTQYF.

This clonotype has just a few counts. This chain uses TRBV11-2 with TRBJ2-2; either TRBD1 or TRBD2 may supply D (6 bases each). Germline values: CDR1 SGHAT, CDR2 FQNNGV. The V end was cut by 1 base, the J end by 5 bases, with 11 bases between. This CDR3 is 15 amino acids long. Written as DNA, the CDR3 is TGTGCCAGCAGCTTAGCGGGGGCAAGTACCGGGGAGCTGTTTTTT. Translating gives CASSLAGASTGELFF.

This clonotype appeared a few times. CDR3 sequence reads: CASSSLDRTEGYTF. As DNA, the CDR3 is TGCGCCAGCAGCTCCCTAGACAGGACGGAAGGCTACACCTTC. The chain employs TRBV5-1 and TRBJ1-2, with D perhaps matching TRBD1 (6 bases). The CDR3 is 14 amino acids. Germline loops: CDR1 SGHRS, CDR2 YFSETQ. V was shortened by 3 bases and J by 8 bases, with 17 bases between the two germline ends.

The sample holds many counts of this clonotype. The chain is built from TRBV10-3 and TRBJ2-5; 7 bases fit TRBD1. V was clipped by 4 bases and J by 0 bases; unmatched bases: 5. CDR3 length: 15 amino acids. The germline V gene encodes CDR1 ENHRY and CDR2 SYGVKD. The CDR3: CAISVGTAHQETQYF. CDR3 coding DNA: TGTGCCATCAGTGTAGGGACAGCGCACCAAGAGACCCAGTACTTC.

This clonotype was observed at least ten times. V usage is TRBV5-5 and J usage is TRBJ2-3; TRBD2 aligns across 13 bases. The CDR3 sequence is 16 residues long. J gave up 5 bases and V 3 bases, and 6 bases lay outside the gene matches. CDR1 is SGHKS and CDR2 is YYEKEE in the germline V gene (reference sequence). DNA of the CDR3: TGTGCCAGCAGCTCCCGACTAGCGGGAGGAGAAGATACGCAGTATTTT. Its protein product is CASSSRLAGGEDTQYF.

The chain has TRBV6-2 or TRBV6-3 and TRBJ2-7, with 13 bases fitting TRBD2. CDR1 is MNHEY, CDR2 SVGEGT, per germline. Trimming took 2 bases from V and 1 from J; bases not matched to a gene: 2. This CDR3 is built from 16 residues. The CDR3 is CASSYPGLAGSYEQYF. The CDR3 bases are TGTGCCAGCAGTTACCCGGGACTAGCGGGATCCTACGAGCAGTACTTC.

This clonotype was picked up a small number of times. The rearrangement uses TRBV7-3 and TRBJ2-3; tentatively, D is TRBD2 (7 bases). The CDR3 length is 18 residues. Germline V lookup: CDR1 SGHTA, CDR2 FQGTGA. The germline V and J ends were trimmed by 5 bases and 0 bases, with 21 bases remaining between them. This CDR3 reads CASSLSLAEGGSTDTQYF. CDR3 nucleotides: TGTGCCAGCAGCCTCAGCCTAGCGGAGGGGGGAAGCACAGATACGCAGTATTTT.

The chain joins TRBV28 to TRBJ2-1, with 9 bases matching TRBD2. Germline V lookup: CDR1 MDHEN, CDR2 SYDVKM. Trimming at V came to 6 bases and at J to 8 bases, leaving 8 bases not matched to a gene. The length of the CDR3 is 14 residues. This CDR3 is CASRVAGVMDEQFF. CDR3 nucleotide sequence: TGTGCCAGCAGAGTAGCGGGAGTTATGGATGAGCAGTTCTTC.

This clonotype occurred once. The gene calls are TRBV2 and TRBJ1-2, with D perhaps matching TRBD1 (5 bases). V was cut by 1 base and J by 3 bases, with 9 bases left in between. The CDR3 is 14 amino acids. The germline CDR1 and CDR2 sequences are SNHLY and FYNNEI. The chain's CDR3 is CASSEEGRYYGYTF. In DNA form, the CDR3 reads TGTGCCAGCAGTGAAGAGGGGAGGTACTATGGCTACACCTTC.

CDR3 coding DNA: TGCAGTGCTAGGTGGGGGCGCACAGATACGCAGTATTTT. Translating gives CSARWGRTDTQYF. This chain uses TRBV20-1 with TRBJ2-3, with a weak D call TRBD1 (6 bases). The CDR3 consists of 13 residues. CDR1 and CDR2 (germline): DFQATT, SNEGSKA (reference sequence). V was trimmed by 3 bases and J by 1 base, leaving 8 bases between them.

This clonotype was seen more than once but under ten times. The gene calls are TRBV7-3 and TRBJ2-1, with 15 bases that match TRBD2. J was trimmed by 2 bases and V by 4 bases; bases with no gene match: 6. This CDR3 spans 18 amino acids. Germline loops: CDR1 SGHTA, CDR2 FQGTGA. The CDR3 DNA reads TGTGCCAGCAGCTCCCTCGGACTAGCGGGAGGGACCTACAATGAGCAGTTCTTC. It specifies CASSSLGLAGGTYNEQFF.